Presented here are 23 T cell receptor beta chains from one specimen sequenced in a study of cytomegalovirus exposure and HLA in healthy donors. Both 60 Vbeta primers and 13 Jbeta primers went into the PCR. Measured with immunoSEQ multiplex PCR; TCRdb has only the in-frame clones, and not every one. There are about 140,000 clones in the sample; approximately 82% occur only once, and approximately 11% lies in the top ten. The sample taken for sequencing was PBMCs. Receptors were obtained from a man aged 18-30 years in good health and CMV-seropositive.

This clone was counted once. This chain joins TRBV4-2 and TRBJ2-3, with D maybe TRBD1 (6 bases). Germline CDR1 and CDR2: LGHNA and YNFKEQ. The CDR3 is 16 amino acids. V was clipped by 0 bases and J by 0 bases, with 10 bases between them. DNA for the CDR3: TGTGCCAGCAGCCAAGAGAAGGGGGAGAGCACAGATACGCAGTATTTT. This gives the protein CASSQEKGESTDTQYF.

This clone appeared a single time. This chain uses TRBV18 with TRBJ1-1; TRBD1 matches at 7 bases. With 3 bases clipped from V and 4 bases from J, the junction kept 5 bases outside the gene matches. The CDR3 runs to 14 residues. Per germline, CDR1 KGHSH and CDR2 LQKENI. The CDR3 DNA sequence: TGTGCCAGCTCACCTACCACAGGGGTCACTGAAGCTTTCTTT. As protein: CASSPTTGVTEAFF.

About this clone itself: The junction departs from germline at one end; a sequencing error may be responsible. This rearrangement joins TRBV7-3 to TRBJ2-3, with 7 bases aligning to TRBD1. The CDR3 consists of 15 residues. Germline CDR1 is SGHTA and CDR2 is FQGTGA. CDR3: CASSLGGLGTDAQYF. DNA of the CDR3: TGTGCCAGCAGCTTAGGGGGATTGGGGACAGATGCGCAGTATTTT. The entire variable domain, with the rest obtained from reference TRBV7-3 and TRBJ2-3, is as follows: GAGVSQTPSNKVTEKGKYVELRCDPISGHTALYWYRQSLGQGPEFLIYFQGTGAADDSGLPNDRFFAVRPEGSVSTLKIQRTERGDSAVYLCASSLGGLGTDAQYFGPGTRLTVL.

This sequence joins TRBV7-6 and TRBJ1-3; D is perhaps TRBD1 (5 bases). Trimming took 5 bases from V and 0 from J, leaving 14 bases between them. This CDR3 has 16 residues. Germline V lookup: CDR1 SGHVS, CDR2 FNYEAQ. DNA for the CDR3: TGTGCCAGCAGCGCTTCAGGGATCCCCTCTGGAAACACCATATATTTT. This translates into CASSASGIPSGNTIYF.

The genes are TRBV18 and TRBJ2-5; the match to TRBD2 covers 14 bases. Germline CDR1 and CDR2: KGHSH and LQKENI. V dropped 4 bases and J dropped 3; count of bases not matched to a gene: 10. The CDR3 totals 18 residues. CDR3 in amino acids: CASSRGPSGLAGEETQYF. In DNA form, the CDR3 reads TGTGCCAGCTCACGGGGACCGTCGGGACTAGCGGGAGAAGAGACCCAGTACTTC.

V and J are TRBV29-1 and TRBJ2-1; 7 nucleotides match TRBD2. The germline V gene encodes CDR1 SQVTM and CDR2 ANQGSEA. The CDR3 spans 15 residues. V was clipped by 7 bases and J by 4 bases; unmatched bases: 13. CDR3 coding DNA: TGCAGCGCTGACGGGGGGATGGGCTTATACAATGAGCAGTTCTTC. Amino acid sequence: CSADGGMGLYNEQFF.

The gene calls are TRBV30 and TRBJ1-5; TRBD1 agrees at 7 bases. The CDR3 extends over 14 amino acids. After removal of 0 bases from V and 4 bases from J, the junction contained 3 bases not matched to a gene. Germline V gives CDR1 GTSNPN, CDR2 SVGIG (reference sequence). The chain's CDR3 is CAWSVRGRNQPQHF. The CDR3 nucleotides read TGTGCCTGGAGTGTGAGGGGGCGGAATCAGCCCCAGCATTTT.

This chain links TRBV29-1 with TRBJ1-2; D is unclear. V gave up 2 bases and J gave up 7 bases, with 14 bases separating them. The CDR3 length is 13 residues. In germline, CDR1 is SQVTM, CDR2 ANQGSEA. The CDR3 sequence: CSVEIGSTGGYTF. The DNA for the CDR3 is TGCAGCGTTGAAATCGGGTCCACCGGTGGCTACACCTTC.

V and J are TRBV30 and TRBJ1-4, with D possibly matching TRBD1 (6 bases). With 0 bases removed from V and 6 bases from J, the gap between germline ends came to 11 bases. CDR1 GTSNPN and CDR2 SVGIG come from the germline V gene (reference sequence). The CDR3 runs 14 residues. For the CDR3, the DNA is TGTGCCTGGAGTGTAAGGGGGAAGGATGAAAAACTGTTTTTT. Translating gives CAWSVRGKDEKLFF. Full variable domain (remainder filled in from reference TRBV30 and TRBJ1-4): SQTIHQWPATLVQPVGSPLSLECTVEGTSNPNLYWYRQAAGRGLQLLFYSVGIGQISSEVPQNLSASRPQDRQFILSSKKLLLSDSGFYLCAWSVRGKDEKLFFGSGTQLSVL.

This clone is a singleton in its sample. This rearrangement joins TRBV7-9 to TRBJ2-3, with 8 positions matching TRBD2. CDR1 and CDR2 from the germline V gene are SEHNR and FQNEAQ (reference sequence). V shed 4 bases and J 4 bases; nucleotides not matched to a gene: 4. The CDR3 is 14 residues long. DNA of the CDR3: TGTGCCAGCAGCTCGCAAGCGGGAGCAGATACGCAGTATTTT. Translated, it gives CASSSQAGADTQYF.

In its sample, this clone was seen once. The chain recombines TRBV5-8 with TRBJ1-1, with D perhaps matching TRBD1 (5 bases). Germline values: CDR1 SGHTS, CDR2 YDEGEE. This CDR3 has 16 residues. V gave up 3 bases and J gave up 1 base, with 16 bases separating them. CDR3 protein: CASSWVGGGKNTEAFF. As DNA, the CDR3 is TGTGCCAGCAGCTGGGTCGGGGGGGGGAAGAACACTGAAGCTTTCTTT.

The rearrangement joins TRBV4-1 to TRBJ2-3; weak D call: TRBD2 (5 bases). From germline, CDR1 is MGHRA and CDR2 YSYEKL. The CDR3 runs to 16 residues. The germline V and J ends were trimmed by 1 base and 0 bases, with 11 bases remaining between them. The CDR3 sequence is CASSQVPAASTDTQYF. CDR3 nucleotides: TGCGCCAGCAGCCAAGTCCCAGCGGCTAGCACAGATACGCAGTATTTT.

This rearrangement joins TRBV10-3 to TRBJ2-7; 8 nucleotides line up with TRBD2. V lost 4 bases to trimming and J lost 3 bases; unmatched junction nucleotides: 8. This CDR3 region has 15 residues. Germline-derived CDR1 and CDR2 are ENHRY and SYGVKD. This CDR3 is CAISGIASGSYEQYF. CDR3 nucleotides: TGTGCCATCAGTGGAATAGCGAGCGGGAGCTACGAGCAGTACTTC.

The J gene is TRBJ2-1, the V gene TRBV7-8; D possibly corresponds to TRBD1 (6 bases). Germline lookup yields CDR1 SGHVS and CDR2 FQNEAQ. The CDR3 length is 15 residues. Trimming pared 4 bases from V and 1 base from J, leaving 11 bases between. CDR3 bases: TGTGCCAGCAGCTCCCCGGGACAATCCTACAATGAGCAGTTCTTC. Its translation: CASSSPGQSYNEQFF. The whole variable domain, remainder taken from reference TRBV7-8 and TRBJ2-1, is GAGVSQSPRYKVAKRGQDVALRCDPISGHVSLFWYQQALGQGPEFLTYFQNEAQLDKSGLPSDRFFAERPEGSVSTLKIQRTQQEDSAVYLCASSSPGQSYNEQFFGPGTRLTVL.

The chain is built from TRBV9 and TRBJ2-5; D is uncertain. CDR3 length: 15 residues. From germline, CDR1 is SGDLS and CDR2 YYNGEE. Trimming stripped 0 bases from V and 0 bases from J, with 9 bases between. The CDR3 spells CASSVDGRNQETQYF. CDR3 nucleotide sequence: TGTGCCAGCAGCGTAGATGGCAGAAACCAAGAGACCCAGTACTTC.

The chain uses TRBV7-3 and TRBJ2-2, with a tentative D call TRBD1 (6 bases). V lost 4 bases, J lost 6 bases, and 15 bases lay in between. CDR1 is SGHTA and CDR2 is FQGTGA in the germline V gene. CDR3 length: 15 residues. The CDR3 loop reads CASSSLTAGAGELFF. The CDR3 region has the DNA TGTGCCAGCAGCTCATTAACAGCAGGGGCCGGGGAGCTGTTTTTT.

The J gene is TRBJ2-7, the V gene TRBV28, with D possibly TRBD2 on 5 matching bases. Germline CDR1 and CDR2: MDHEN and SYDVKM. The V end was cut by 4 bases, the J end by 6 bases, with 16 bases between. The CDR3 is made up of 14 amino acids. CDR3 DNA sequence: TGTGCCAGCAGTTCCCCCGGTTTTGGGAGCGAGCAGTACTTC. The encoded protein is CASSSPGFGSEQYF.

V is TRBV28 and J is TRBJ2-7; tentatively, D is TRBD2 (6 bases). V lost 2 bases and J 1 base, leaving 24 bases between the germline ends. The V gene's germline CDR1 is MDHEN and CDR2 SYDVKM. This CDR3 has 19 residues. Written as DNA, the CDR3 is TGTGCCAGCAGTTTAAGTTTAACTCTTTTAAATAGCGGTTCCTACGAGCAGTACTTC. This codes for CASSLSLTLLNSGSYEQYF.

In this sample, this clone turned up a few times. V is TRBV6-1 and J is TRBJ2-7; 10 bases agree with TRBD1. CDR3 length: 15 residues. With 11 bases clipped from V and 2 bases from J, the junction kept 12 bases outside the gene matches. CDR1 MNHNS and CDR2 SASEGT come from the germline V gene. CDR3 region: CAAGQGPVGAYEQYF. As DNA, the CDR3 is TGTGCCGCGGGACAGGGGCCGGTGGGGGCCTACGAGCAGTACTTC.

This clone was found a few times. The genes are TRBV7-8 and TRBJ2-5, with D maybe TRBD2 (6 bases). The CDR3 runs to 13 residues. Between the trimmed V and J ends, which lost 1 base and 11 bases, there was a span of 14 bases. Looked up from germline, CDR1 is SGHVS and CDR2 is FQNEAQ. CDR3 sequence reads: CASSLELWGEQYF. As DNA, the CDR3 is TGTGCCAGCAGCTTAGAACTTTGGGGGGAGCAGTACTTC.

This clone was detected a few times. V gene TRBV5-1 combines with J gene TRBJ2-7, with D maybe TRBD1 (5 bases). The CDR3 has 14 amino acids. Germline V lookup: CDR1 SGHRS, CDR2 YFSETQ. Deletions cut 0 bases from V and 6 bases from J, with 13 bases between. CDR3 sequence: CASSLATGLGEQYF. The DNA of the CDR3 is TGCGCCAGCAGCTTGGCAACAGGCCTAGGCGAGCAGTACTTC.

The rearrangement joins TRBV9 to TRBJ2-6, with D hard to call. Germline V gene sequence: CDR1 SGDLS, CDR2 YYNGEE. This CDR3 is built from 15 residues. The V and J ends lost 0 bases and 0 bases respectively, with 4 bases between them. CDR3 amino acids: CASSVVSSGANVLTF. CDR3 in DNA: TGTGCCAGCAGCGTAGTCAGCTCTGGGGCCAACGTCCTGACTTTC.

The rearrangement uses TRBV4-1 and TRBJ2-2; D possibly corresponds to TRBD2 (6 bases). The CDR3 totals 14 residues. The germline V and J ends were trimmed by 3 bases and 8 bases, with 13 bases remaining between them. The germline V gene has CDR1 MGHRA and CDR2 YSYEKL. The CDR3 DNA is TGCGCCAGCAGCCACAACCGACTAGGGGGGGAGCTGTTTTTT. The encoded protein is CASSHNRLGGELFF.